This paragraph reports one TCR beta chain. Its antigen remains unidentified. The data were obtained in a study of cytomegalovirus exposure and HLA in healthy donors. Study-level points and caveats: According to an earlier analysis, most TCR beta V segments yielded productive rearrangements about 90% or about 30% of the time.

All the people who gave samples were healthy bone marrow donors. The PCR was carried out with 60 Vbeta primers and 13 Jbeta primers. Clones were read by immunoSEQ multiplex PCR, and TCRdb kept only the in-frame ones, dropping some. The sample lists some 190,000 clones, about 79% occurring once. Sequenced material: PBMCs. The receptor was isolated from a man in his late teens or twenties in good health and CMV-seronegative.

CDR3 region: CASSPRGEPANYGYTF. CDR3 DNA sequence: TGTGCCAGCAGCCCCCGGGGGGAACCAGCTAACTATGGCTACACCTTC. The gene calls are TRBV9 and TRBJ1-2; tentative D call: TRBD1 (5 bases). Germline V gene sequence: CDR1 SGDLS, CDR2 YYNGEE. The CDR3 length is 16 residues. Trimming pared 4 bases from V and 0 bases from J, leaving 16 bases between.